The 21 T cell receptor beta chains below come from one sample, sequenced in a study of cytomegalovirus exposure and HLA in healthy donors. Both 60 Vbeta primers and 13 Jbeta primers went into the PCR. Clones were sequenced by immunoSEQ multiplex PCR, and TCRdb holds only the in-frame ones, with some missing. The table includes about 84,000 clones, roughly 78% detected once. The sample consisted of PBMCs. These receptor sequences come from a male donor in good health and CMV-seropositive.

The rearrangement links TRBV5-4 to TRBJ2-1; TRBD2 matches 9 bases. The CDR3 extends over 15 amino acids. Germline V lookup: CDR1 SGHNT, CDR2 YYREEE (reference sequence). J was trimmed by 6 bases and V by 2 bases; bases with no gene match: 6. The chain's CDR3 is CASSLPSGRSNEQFF. Written as DNA, the CDR3 is TGTGCCAGCAGCTTACCCAGCGGGAGGTCCAATGAGCAGTTCTTC.

CDR3 sequence reads: CASSLAGAGFSGANVLTF. In nucleotides, the CDR3 is TGTGCCAGCAGCTTAGCAGGGGCAGGCTTCTCTGGGGCCAACGTCCTGACTTTC. This chain joins TRBV7-8 and TRBJ2-6; D is perhaps TRBD1 (5 bases). V was cut by 0 bases and J by 0 bases, with 12 bases left in between. The CDR3 sequence is 18 residues long. Looked up from germline, CDR1 is SGHVS and CDR2 is FQNEAQ.

This clone appeared a single time. V usage is TRBV10-3 and J usage is TRBJ2-1; 8 nucleotides line up with TRBD2. This CDR3 is built from 14 residues. Germline loops: CDR1 ENHRY, CDR2 SYGVKD. J gave up 3 bases and V 4 bases, and 2 bases lay outside the gene matches. The CDR3 coding sequence is TGTGCCATCAGTGCGGGGACTAGCTACAATGAGCAGTTCTTC. Its protein product is CAISAGTSYNEQFF.

The rearrangement joins TRBV16 to TRBJ2-2; possible D gene TRBD1, 5 bases. Trimming left V 3 bases short and J 4 bases short, with 9 bases between. The CDR3 runs to 14 residues. Germline V gene lookup returns CDR1 KGHSY and CDR2 FQNENV. Here the CDR3 reads CASSQNRITGELFF. The CDR3 nucleotides are TGTGCCAGCAGCCAGAACAGGATCACCGGGGAGCTGTTTTTT.

This chain links TRBV14 with TRBJ2-7, with TRBD2 as a possible D gene (5 bases). Trimming shortened V by 4 bases and J by 2 bases, and 12 bases separated the two germline ends. This CDR3 spans 14 amino acids. Germline CDR1 is SGHDN and CDR2 is FVKESK. The DNA of the CDR3 is TGTGCCAGCAGCCGCCTCTCCGGGACCTACGAGCAGTACTTC. Protein sequence: CASSRLSGTYEQYF.

The chain combines TRBV10-3 with TRBJ2-1, with TRBD2 identical over 13 bases. CDR3 length: 15 residues. After removal of 7 bases from V and 6 bases from J, the junction contained 6 bases not matched to a gene. The germline V gene has CDR1 ENHRY and CDR2 SYGVKD. CDR3 nucleotides: TGTGCCATCACCCAAACTAGCGGGAGGGCCAATGAGCAGTTCTTC. Encoded protein: CAITQTSGRANEQFF.

The chain couples TRBV7-6 to TRBJ2-2; 7 bases are a match to TRBD2. Trimming at V came to 3 bases and at J to 4 bases, leaving 11 bases not matched to a gene. Germline assignment: CDR1 SGHVS and CDR2 FNYEAQ. CDR3 length: 17 amino acids. This chain's CDR3 is CASSFRGRELGTGELFF. In DNA, the CDR3 is TGTGCCAGCAGCTTCAGAGGGCGGGAGCTAGGCACCGGGGAGCTGTTTTTT. The variable domain in full, with the rest retrieved from reference TRBV7-6 and TRBJ2-2, is GAGVSQSPRYKVTKRGQDVALRCDPISGHVSLYWYRQALGQGPEFLTYFNYEAQQDKSGLPNDRFSAERPEGSISTLTIQRTEQRDSAMYRCASSFRGRELGTGELFFGEGSRLTVL.

The DNA of the CDR3 is TGTGCCATCACCGGGACTAGCGTGGCCAATGAGCAGTTCTTC. Translation gives CAITGTSVANEQFF. V gene TRBV10-3 combines with J gene TRBJ2-1; 10 nucleotides line up with TRBD2. CDR1 and CDR2 from the germline V gene are ENHRY and SYGVKD. The CDR3 loop spans 14 amino acids. After removal of 7 bases from V and 6 bases from J, the junction contained 6 bases not matched to a gene.

The chain has TRBV5-1 and TRBJ1-1, with a possible D match to TRBD1 (6 bases). The V end was cut by 2 bases, the J end by 7 bases, with 18 bases between. The CDR3 sequence is 15 residues long. Germline assignment: CDR1 SGHRS and CDR2 YFSETQ. CDR3: CASSLSPGRGNEAFF. Written as DNA, the CDR3 is TGCGCCAGCAGCTTAAGCCCCGGGAGGGGGAATGAAGCTTTCTTT.

The V call is TRBV6-5, the J call TRBJ2-3; possible D gene TRBD2, 6 bases. V lost 6 bases to trimming and J lost 6 bases, with 10 bases between them. CDR3 length: 12 residues. Germline V gene data show CDR1 as MNHEY and CDR2 as SVGAGI. The CDR3: CASSRGSDTQYF. For the CDR3, the DNA is TGTGCCAGCAGCCGGGGGTCGGATACGCAGTATTTT.

This rearrangement joins TRBV4-2 to TRBJ2-2; 9 bases are a match to TRBD2. This CDR3 has 15 amino acids. The germline gives CDR1 LGHNA, CDR2 YNFKEQ. Trimming took 7 bases from V and 7 from J; bases not matched to a gene: 10. The CDR3 is CASTPTSGSNGELFF. The DNA of the CDR3 is TGTGCCAGCACTCCCACTAGCGGGTCTAACGGGGAGCTGTTTTTT.

The V and J genes are TRBV9 and TRBJ2-1, with D hard to call. This CDR3 comprises 11 residues. CDR1 is SGDLS and CDR2 is YYNGEE in the germline V gene. Between the trimmed V and J ends, which lost 1 base and 8 bases, there was a span of 4 bases. The CDR3 nucleotides are TGTGCCAGCAGCGTATCAGATGAGCAGTTCTTC. Residues: CASSVSDEQFF.

The chain couples TRBV5-4 to TRBJ2-2; TRBD1 matches at 8 bases. CDR1 is SGHNT and CDR2 is YYREEE in the germline V gene (reference sequence). The CDR3 has 17 residues. With V trimmed by 4 bases and J by 4 bases, 12 bases remained unmatched. The CDR3 sequence: CASSPWTGRSGTGELFF. The CDR3, as DNA: TGTGCCAGCAGCCCCTGGACAGGGCGATCGGGCACCGGGGAGCTGTTTTTT.

The chain has TRBV10-3 and TRBJ2-1; possible D gene TRBD1, 5 bases. Trimming took off 2 bases at V and 9 bases at J, with 17 bases between the two ends. The CDR3 covers 15 residues. Germline CDR1 is ENHRY and CDR2 is SYGVKD. CDR3 in DNA: TGTGCCATCAGTGAGGGACCAGGGAAAAGGGGTGAGCAGTTCTTC. Protein sequence: CAISEGPGKRGEQFF.

The chain recombines TRBV27 with TRBJ2-7, with 9 bases that match TRBD1. J was trimmed by 4 bases and V by 6 bases; bases with no gene match: 7. The CDR3 extends over 14 amino acids. CDR1 MNHEY and CDR2 SMNVEV come from the germline V gene (reference sequence). Here the CDR3 reads CASSSPGQGYEQYF. Here the CDR3 DNA reads TGTGCCAGCAGCTCACCGGGACAGGGTTACGAGCAGTACTTC.

This chain connects TRBV5-4 to TRBJ2-7; the match to TRBD2 covers 7 bases. CDR3 length: 17 amino acids. Losses at the gene ends were 4 bases for V and 3 bases for J; bases not matched to a gene: 16. Per germline, CDR1 SGHNT and CDR2 YYREEE (reference sequence). This chain's CDR3 is CASSPLPAGRRGYEQYF. The CDR3 DNA is TGTGCCAGCAGCCCGTTGCCTGCCGGGAGGCGCGGCTACGAGCAGTACTTC.

This chain links TRBV5-4 with TRBJ2-7; 9 nucleotides line up with TRBD2. V was clipped by 2 bases and J by 5 bases; unmatched bases: 11. Germline CDR1 SGHNT, CDR2 YYREEE (reference sequence). CDR3 length: 16 residues. Written as DNA, the CDR3 is TGTGCCAGCAGCTTAAAGATGTCTAGCGGGACCCACGAGCAGTACTTC. It yields the protein CASSLKMSSGTHEQYF.

This rearrangement joins TRBV7-9 to TRBJ2-1, with 9 bases aligning to TRBD1. The CDR3 sequence is 15 residues long. The germline gives CDR1 SEHNR, CDR2 FQNEAQ (reference sequence). The V gene end was trimmed by 5 bases and the J gene end by 4 bases; junction bases not matched to a gene: 6. The CDR3 region has the DNA TGTGCCAGCAGCCACCGGGACAGGGCGTACAATGAGCAGTTCTTC. The encoded protein is CASSHRDRAYNEQFF. The variable domain in full, with the rest retrieved from reference TRBV7-9 and TRBJ2-1, is DTGVSQNPRHKITKRGQNVTFRCDPISEHNRLYWYRQTLGQGPEFLTYFQNEAQLEKSRLLSDRFSAERPKGSFSTLEIQRTEQGDSAMYLCASSHRDRAYNEQFFGPGTRLTVL.

The chain is built from TRBV7-2 and TRBJ2-5; D remains ambiguous. Germline loops: CDR1 SGHTA, CDR2 FQGNSA. The length of the CDR3 is 12 residues. Trimming shortened V by 2 bases and J by 5 bases, and 6 bases separated the two germline ends. Here the CDR3 reads CASSLNGETQYF. Written as DNA, the CDR3 is TGTGCCAGCAGCTTAAACGGGGAGACCCAGTACTTC. Variable domain in full (rest from reference TRBV7-2 and TRBJ2-5): GAGVSQSPSNKVTEKGKDVELRCDPISGHTALYWYRQSLGQGLEFLIYFQGNSAPDKSGLPSDRFSAERTGGSVSTLTIQRTQQEDSAVYLCASSLNGETQYFGPGTRLLVL.

The chain couples TRBV19 to TRBJ2-7, with 11 bases fitting TRBD2. There are 14 residues in the CDR3. Germline CDR1 and CDR2: LNHDA and SQIVND (reference sequence). The junction had 3 bases not matched to a gene; V was cut back by 6 bases and J by 2 bases. CDR3 loop: CASRTSGGTYEQYF. As DNA, the CDR3 is TGTGCCAGTAGAACTAGCGGGGGTACCTACGAGCAGTACTTC.

V gene TRBV2 combines with J gene TRBJ2-7; no firm D call. V was trimmed by 6 bases and J by 3 bases, leaving 12 bases between them. This CDR3 is built from 13 residues. The germline V gene encodes CDR1 SNHLY and CDR2 FYNNEI. This CDR3 is CASSASTGYEQYF. CDR3 DNA sequence: TGTGCCAGCAGCGCAAGCACGGGCTACGAGCAGTACTTC.